The next 14 T cell receptor beta chains were all read from a single sample in a study of blood T cell repertoires in COVID-19. The assay was immunoSEQ multiplex PCR, and TCRdb's table has in-frame clones only and misses some. In the table there are a few hundred thousand clones, around 84% of which are singletons. Sample: PBMCs or T cells enriched from blood (not recorded which). The receptors were gathered from a man aged 35-49 years who had recovered from COVID-19.

V and J are TRBV27 and TRBJ2-1; D remains ambiguous. Germline assignment: CDR1 MNHEY and CDR2 SMNVEV (reference sequence). Trimming pared 4 bases from V and 10 bases from J, leaving 14 bases between. This CDR3 has 13 amino acids. CDR3 in amino acids: CASSYGYWNEQFF. CDR3 nucleotide sequence: TGTGCCAGCAGTTACGGGTACTGGAACGAGCAGTTCTTC.

The chain combines TRBV12-3 or TRBV12-4 with TRBJ1-1; tentatively, D is TRBD1 (6 bases). Between the trimmed V and J ends, which lost 7 bases and 2 bases, there was a span of 11 bases. This CDR3 has 13 amino acids. The CDR3 sequence is CASNRQANTEAFF. In nucleotides, the CDR3 is TGTGCCAGCAACCGACAGGCCAACACTGAAGCTTTCTTT.

The chain links TRBV9 to TRBJ1-6; D is perhaps TRBD1 (6 bases). The V gene lost 3 bases and the J gene lost 9 bases, with 10 bases spanning the gap. Per germline, CDR1 SGDLS and CDR2 YYNGEE. CDR3 length: 13 residues. The DNA for the CDR3 is TGTGCCAGCAGCGCAGGGGCAGGTTCACCCCTCCACTTT. Its protein is CASSAGAGSPLHF.

This chain connects TRBV28 to TRBJ1-1, with D perhaps matching TRBD1 (5 bases). CDR1 and CDR2 (germline): MDHEN, SYDVKM. V gave up 5 bases and J gave up 6 bases, with 13 bases separating them. There are 13 residues in the CDR3. CDR3 DNA sequence: TGTGCCAGCAGTGACCGGACATTTGCTGAAGCTTTCTTT. It encodes CASSDRTFAEAFF.

The rearrangement joins TRBV4-1 to TRBJ1-2; D unclear. This CDR3 region has 15 residues. V was shortened by 0 bases and J by 4 bases, with 12 bases between the two germline ends. Germline V gene data show CDR1 as MGHRA and CDR2 as YSYEKL. The CDR3 DNA follows: TGCGCCAGCAGCCAAGATTACAACAGAGCCTATGGCTACACCTTC. Translation gives CASSQDYNRAYGYTF.

V and J are TRBV19 and TRBJ1-1, with a weak D call TRBD1 (5 bases). CDR1 is LNHDA and CDR2 is SQIVND in the germline V gene (reference sequence). This CDR3 region has 13 residues. Deletions cut 6 bases from V and 1 base from J, with 9 bases between. The CDR3 DNA reads TGTGCCAGTAGCCGGGGGGGGAACACTGAAGCTTTCTTT. Its protein product is CASSRGGNTEAFF.

The chain recombines TRBV7-2 with TRBJ2-7; D may be TRBD1 (6 bases). The V gene's germline CDR1 is SGHTA and CDR2 FQGNSA. Trimming removed 1 base at V and 2 bases at J, with 21 bases between. The CDR3 is made up of 18 amino acids. CDR3: CASSLGARTPGEPYEQYF. The CDR3 DNA sequence: TGTGCCAGCAGCTTAGGGGCGAGGACGCCAGGGGAGCCCTACGAGCAGTACTTC.

This clone is a singleton in its sample. The chain has TRBV7-2 and TRBJ2-3; 11 bases are shared with TRBD2. After removal of 5 bases from V and 4 bases from J, the junction contained 5 bases not matched to a gene. The germline V gene encodes CDR1 SGHTA and CDR2 FQGNSA. This CDR3 region has 15 residues. The CDR3 DNA reads as TGTGCCAGCAGCCCTACTAGCGGGGGATCAGATACGCAGTATTTT. Protein: CASSPTSGGSDTQYF.

V gene TRBV7-2 combines with J gene TRBJ2-7; D is unclear. V lost 0 bases and J 3 bases, leaving 15 bases between the germline ends. The CDR3 spans 16 residues. The V gene's germline CDR1 is SGHTA and CDR2 FQGNSA. The CDR3 sequence is CASSLALEIPYYEQYF. The CDR3, as DNA: TGTGCCAGCAGCTTAGCGCTCGAGATCCCTTACTACGAGCAGTACTTC.

In nucleotides, the CDR3 is TGCGCCAGCTACAGCACCGAACGGAATCAGCCCCAGCATTTT. Translating it yields CASYSTERNQPQHF. The chain couples TRBV10-2 to TRBJ1-5; D call uncertain. Trimming removed 8 bases at V and 4 bases at J, with 15 bases between. CDR1 WSHSY and CDR2 SAAADI come from the germline V gene. The CDR3 contains 14 residues.

The chain recombines TRBV7-8 with TRBJ2-7; 9 nucleotides match TRBD1. The CDR3 loop spans 15 amino acids. With 6 bases clipped from V and 3 bases from J, the junction kept 9 bases outside the gene matches. Germline-derived CDR1 and CDR2 are SGHVS and FQNEAQ. In DNA form, the CDR3 reads TGTGCCAGCAGGGACGCGGGACAGGGCCTCTACGAGCAGTACTTC. It codes for CASRDAGQGLYEQYF.

The chain joins TRBV9 to TRBJ1-2; 9 nucleotides match TRBD1. Germline V CDR1 and CDR2: SGDLS, YYNGEE. V lost 4 bases and J lost 2; bases outside the gene matches: 6. CDR3 length: 15 residues. The CDR3 loop reads CASSPGDRVNYGYTF. CDR3 DNA sequence: TGTGCCAGCAGCCCCGGGGACAGGGTGAACTATGGCTACACCTTC.

V usage is TRBV19 and J usage is TRBJ1-1; D not certain. Trimming shortened V by 5 bases and J by 0 bases, and 7 bases separated the two germline ends. From germline, CDR1 is LNHDA and CDR2 SQIVND (reference sequence). The CDR3 is made up of 13 amino acids. CDR3 residues: CASSVRVNTEAFF. The DNA for the CDR3 is TGTGCCAGTAGTGTGCGGGTGAACACTGAAGCTTTCTTT.

The chain is built from TRBV2 and TRBJ2-7; weak D call: TRBD2 (6 bases). Germline loops: CDR1 SNHLY, CDR2 FYNNEI. V was pared by 5 bases and J by 1 base, with 9 bases between. There are 13 residues in the CDR3. The CDR3 coding sequence is TGTGCCAGCAGTAGAGGGAGGTCCTACGAGCAGTACTTC. Its protein is CASSRGRSYEQYF.